This T cell receptor beta chain stems from a study of early stage breast cancer tumors. CDR1 and CDR2 from the germline V gene are SGHRS and YFSETQ. The CDR3 sequence is 14 residues long. Trimming removed 4 bases from V and 0 bases from J, with 10 bases in between. Blood replicates held 0.5 ug DNA, tumor or normal breast around 1.5 ug, two each. Only in-frame clones appear in the TCRdb table, and some are missing; sequencing was by immunoSEQ multiplex PCR. The sample gives about 72,000 clones, around 85% of which show up once; approximately 3.7% is in the top ten. The genes are TRBV5-1 and TRBJ1-1, with D tentatively TRBD1 (5 bases). Sequencing was performed on blood. This receptor was taken from a person aged 55 to 69 with breast cancer. In DNA form, the CDR3 reads TGCGCCAGCAGCCTTAGGGGATTGAACACTGAAGCTTTCTTT. Translated: CASSLRGLNTEAFF.